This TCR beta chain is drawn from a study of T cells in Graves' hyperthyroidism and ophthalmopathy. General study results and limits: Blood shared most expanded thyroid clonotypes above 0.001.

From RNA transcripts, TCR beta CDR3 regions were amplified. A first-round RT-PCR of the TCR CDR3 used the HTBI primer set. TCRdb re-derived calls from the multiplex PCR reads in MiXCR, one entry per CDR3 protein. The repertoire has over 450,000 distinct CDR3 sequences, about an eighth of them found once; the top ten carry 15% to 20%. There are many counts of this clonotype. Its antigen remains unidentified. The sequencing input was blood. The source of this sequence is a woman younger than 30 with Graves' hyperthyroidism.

CDR3 nucleotides: TGTGCCAGCAGCTCCACAGGGGTAGGTGGCTACACCTTC. It translates to CASSSTGVGGYTF. V gene TRBV11-2 combines with J gene TRBJ1-2, with 7 bases aligning to TRBD1. The CDR3 loop spans 13 amino acids. J gave up 7 bases and V 4 bases, and 6 bases lay outside the gene matches. The germline V gene encodes CDR1 SGHAT and CDR2 FQNNGV.